The source of this TCR beta chain is a study of tumor-infiltrating lymphocytes in localized non-small cell lung cancer. V was shortened by 7 bases and J by 6 bases, with 19 bases between the two germline ends. The length of the CDR3 is 14 residues. Germline V CDR1 and CDR2: SGDLS, YYNGEE. Clones were sequenced by immunoSEQ multiplex PCR, and TCRdb holds only the in-frame ones, with some missing. The profile shows about 13,000 clones, 82% of them singletons. This clone was counted only a few times. The sequence came from a human donor with non-small cell lung cancer. The chain employs TRBV9 and TRBJ1-1, with a tentative D call TRBD1 (6 bases). The sequenced sample consisted of lung tumor tissue. The CDR3 nucleotides are TGTGCCAGCTCCATCGGGACAAGCGCGTCTGAAGCTTTCTTT. It yields the protein CASSIGTSASEAFF.